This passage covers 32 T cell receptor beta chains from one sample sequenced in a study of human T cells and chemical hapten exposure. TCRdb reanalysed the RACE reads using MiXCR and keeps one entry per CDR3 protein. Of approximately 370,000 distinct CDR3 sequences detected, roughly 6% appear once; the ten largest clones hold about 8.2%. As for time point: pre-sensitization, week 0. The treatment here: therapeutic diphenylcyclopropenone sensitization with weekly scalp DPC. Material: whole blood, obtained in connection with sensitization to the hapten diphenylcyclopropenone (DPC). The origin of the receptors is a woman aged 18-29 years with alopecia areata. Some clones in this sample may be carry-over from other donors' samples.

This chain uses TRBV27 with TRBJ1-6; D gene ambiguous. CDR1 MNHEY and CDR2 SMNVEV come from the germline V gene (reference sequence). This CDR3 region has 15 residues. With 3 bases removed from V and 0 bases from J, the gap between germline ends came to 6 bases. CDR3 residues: CASSFESSYNSPLHF. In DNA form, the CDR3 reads TGTGCCAGCAGTTTTGAAAGCTCCTATAATTCACCCCTCCACTTT.

CDR3 sequence reads: CASSAPGQGYSPLHF. The CDR3 DNA follows: TGTGCCAGCAGTGCGCCGGGACAGGGGTATTCACCCCTCCACTTT. The J gene is TRBJ1-6, the V gene TRBV28; 10 nucleotides agree with TRBD1. This CDR3 spans 15 amino acids. With 5 bases clipped from V and 8 bases from J, the junction kept 6 bases outside the gene matches. Germline V lookup: CDR1 MDHEN, CDR2 SYDVKM. The complete variable domain, with remaining parts taken from reference TRBV28 and TRBJ1-6, reads DVKVTQSSRYLVKRTGEKVFLECVQDMDHENMFWYRQDPGLGLRLIYFSYDVKMKEKGDIPEGYSVSREKKERFSLILESASTNQTSMYLCASSAPGQGYSPLHFGNGTRLTVT.

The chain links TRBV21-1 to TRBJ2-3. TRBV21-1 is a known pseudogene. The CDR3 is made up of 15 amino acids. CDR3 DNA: TGTGCCAGCAGCAAAGCGGGGGTGCGCACAGATACGCAGTATTTT. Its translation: CASSKAGVRTDTQYF.

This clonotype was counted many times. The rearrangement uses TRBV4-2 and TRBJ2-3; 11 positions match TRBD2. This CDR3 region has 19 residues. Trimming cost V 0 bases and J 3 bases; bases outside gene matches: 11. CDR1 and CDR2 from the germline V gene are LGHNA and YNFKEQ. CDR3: CASSQELGSGGAGTDTQYF. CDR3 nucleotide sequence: TGTGCCAGCAGCCAAGAGCTGGGTAGCGGGGGGGCCGGGACAGATACGCAGTATTTT.

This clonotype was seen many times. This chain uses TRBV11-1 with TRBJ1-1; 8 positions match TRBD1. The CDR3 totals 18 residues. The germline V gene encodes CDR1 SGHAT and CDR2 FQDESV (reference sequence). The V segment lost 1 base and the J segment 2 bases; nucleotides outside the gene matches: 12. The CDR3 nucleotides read TGTGCCAGCAGCTTAGGCCCTCCGACAGGGGCCAAAAACACTGAAGCTTTCTTT. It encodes CASSLGPPTGAKNTEAFF.

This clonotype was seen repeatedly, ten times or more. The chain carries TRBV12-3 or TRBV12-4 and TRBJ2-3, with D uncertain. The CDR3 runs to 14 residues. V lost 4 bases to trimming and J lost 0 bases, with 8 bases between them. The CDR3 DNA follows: TGTGCCAGCAGTTCACGGGCGAGCACAGATACGCAGTATTTT. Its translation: CASSSRASTDTQYF.

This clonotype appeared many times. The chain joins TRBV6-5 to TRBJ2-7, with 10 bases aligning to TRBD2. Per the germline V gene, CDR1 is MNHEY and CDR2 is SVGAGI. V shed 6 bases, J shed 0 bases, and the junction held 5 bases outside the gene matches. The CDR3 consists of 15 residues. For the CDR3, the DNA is TGTGCCAGCAGCCTAGCGGGGGCCAGCTCCTACGAGCAGTACTTC. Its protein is CASSLAGASSYEQYF.

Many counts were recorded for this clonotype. The CDR3 sequence is CASSQAGDSYEQYF. Written as DNA, the CDR3 is TGTGCCAGCAGCCAAGCCGGTGATTCCTACGAGCAGTACTTC. The V and J genes are TRBV4-2 and TRBJ2-7; D uncertain. Trimming took off 1 base at V and 1 base at J, with 8 bases between the two ends. CDR1 and CDR2 (germline): LGHNA, YNFKEQ. This CDR3 comprises 14 residues.

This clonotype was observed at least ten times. CDR3 in amino acids: CASSRHRDGGANVLTF. CDR3 nucleotides: TGTGCCAGCAGCCGCCATAGGGATGGGGGGGCCAACGTCCTGACTTTC. The chain employs TRBV12-3 or TRBV12-4 and TRBJ2-6; D unresolved. V lost 6 bases, J lost 4 bases, and 16 bases lay in between. This CDR3 is built from 16 residues.

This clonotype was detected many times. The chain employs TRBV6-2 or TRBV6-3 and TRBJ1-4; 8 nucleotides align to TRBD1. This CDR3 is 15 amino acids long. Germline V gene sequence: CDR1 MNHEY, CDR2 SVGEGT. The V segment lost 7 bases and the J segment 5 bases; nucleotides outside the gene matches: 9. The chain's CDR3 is CASIEGGQENEKLFF. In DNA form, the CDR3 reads TGTGCCAGCATCGAAGGGGGACAGGAGAATGAAAAACTGTTTTTT.

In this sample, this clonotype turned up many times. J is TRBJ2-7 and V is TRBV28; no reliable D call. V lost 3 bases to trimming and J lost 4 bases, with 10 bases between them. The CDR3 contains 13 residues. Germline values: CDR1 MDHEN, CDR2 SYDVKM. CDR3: CASSFDTAYEQYF. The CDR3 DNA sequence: TGTGCCAGCAGTTTTGATACTGCGTACGAGCAGTACTTC.

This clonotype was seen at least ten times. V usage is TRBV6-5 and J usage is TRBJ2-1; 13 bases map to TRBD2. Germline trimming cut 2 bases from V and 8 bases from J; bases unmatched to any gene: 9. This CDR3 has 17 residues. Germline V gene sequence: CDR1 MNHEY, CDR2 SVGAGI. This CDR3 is CASSYALLAGGRDEQFF. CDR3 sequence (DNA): TGTGCCAGCAGTTACGCTCTACTAGCGGGGGGGCGGGATGAGCAGTTCTTC.

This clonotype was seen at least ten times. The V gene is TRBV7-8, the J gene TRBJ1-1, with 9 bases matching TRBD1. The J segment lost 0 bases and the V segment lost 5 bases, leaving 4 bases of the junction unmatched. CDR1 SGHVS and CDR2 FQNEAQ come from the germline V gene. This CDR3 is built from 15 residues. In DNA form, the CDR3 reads TGTGCCAGCAGCACCGGGACAGGGCTGAACACTGAAGCTTTCTTT. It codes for CASSTGTGLNTEAFF.

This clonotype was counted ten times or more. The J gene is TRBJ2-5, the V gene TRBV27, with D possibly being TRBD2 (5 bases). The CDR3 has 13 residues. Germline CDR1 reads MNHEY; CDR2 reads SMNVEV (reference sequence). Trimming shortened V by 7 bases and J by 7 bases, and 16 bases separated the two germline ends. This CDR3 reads CASTPISGGTQYF. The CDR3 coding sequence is TGTGCCAGCACCCCGATATCCGGAGGGACCCAGTACTTC.

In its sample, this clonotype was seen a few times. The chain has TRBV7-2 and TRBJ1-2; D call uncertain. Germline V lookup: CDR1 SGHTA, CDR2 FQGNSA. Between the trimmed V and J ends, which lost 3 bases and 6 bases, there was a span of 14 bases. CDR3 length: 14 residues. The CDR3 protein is CASSFFSLQNGYTF. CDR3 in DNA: TGTGCCAGCAGCTTCTTCAGCTTGCAGAATGGCTACACCTTC.

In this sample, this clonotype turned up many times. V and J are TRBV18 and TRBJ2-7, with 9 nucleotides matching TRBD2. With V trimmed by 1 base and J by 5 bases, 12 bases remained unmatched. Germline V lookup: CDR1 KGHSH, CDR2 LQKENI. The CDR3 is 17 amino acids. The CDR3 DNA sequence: TGTGCCAGCTCACCACTGCTCTGGCGGGGGGGCCGGGACGAGCAGTACTTC. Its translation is CASSPLLWRGGRDEQYF.

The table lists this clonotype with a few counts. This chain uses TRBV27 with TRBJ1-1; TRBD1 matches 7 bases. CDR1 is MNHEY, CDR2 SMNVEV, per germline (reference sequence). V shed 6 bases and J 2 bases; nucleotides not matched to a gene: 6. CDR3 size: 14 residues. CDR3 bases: TGTGCCAGCAGAGAACACAGGGGCAACACTGAAGCTTTCTTT. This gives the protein CASREHRGNTEAFF.

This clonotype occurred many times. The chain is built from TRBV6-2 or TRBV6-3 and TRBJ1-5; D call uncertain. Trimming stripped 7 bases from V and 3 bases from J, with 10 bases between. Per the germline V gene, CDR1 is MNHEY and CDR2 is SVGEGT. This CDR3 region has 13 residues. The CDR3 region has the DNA TGTGCCAGCAAAGCAACAGACAATCAGCCCCAGCATTTT. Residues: CASKATDNQPQHF.

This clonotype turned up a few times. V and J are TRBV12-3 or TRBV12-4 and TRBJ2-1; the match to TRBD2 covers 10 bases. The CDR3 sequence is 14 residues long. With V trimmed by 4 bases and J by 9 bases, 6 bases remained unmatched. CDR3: CASSWSGGAAEQFF. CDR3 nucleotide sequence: TGTGCCAGCAGTTGGAGCGGGGGGGCCGCTGAGCAGTTCTTC.

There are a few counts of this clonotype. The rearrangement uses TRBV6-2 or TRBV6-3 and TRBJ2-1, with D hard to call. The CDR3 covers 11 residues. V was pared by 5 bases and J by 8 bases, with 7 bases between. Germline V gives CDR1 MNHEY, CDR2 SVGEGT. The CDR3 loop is CASSTLYEQFF. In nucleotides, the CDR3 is TGTGCCAGCAGTACGCTCTATGAGCAGTTCTTC.

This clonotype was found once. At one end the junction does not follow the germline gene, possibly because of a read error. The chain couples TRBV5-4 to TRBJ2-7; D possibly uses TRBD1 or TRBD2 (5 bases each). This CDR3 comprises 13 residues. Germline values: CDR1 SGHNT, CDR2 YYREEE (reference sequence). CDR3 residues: CASSLGFRDLVNF. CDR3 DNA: TGTGCCAGCAGCTTGGGTTTCAGGGACCTAGTCAACTTC.

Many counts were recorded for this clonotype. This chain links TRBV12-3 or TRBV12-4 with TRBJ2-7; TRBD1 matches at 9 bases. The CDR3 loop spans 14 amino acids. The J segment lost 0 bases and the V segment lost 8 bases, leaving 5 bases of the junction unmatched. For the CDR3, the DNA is TGTGCCAGCCGCGGGACAGGGAGCTCCTACGAGCAGTACTTC. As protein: CASRGTGSSYEQYF.

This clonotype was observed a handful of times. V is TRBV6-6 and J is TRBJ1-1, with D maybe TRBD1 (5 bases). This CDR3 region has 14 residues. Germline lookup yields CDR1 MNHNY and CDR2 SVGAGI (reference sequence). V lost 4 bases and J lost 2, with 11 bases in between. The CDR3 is CASSSSGPNTEAFF. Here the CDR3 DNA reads TGTGCCAGCAGTTCCTCAGGGCCTAACACTGAAGCTTTCTTT.

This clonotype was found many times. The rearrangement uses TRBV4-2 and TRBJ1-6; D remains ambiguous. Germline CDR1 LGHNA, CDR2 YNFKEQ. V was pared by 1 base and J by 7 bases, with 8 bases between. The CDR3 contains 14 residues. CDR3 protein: CASSQAVRNSPLHF. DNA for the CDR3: TGTGCCAGCAGCCAAGCCGTCAGAAATTCACCCCTCCACTTT.

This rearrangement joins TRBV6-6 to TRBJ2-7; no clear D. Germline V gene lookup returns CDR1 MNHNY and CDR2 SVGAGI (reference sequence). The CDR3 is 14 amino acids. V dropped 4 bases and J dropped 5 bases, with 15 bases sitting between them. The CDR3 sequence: CASSFYPAKDEQYF. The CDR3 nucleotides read TGTGCCAGCAGTTTTTACCCAGCGAAGGACGAGCAGTACTTC.

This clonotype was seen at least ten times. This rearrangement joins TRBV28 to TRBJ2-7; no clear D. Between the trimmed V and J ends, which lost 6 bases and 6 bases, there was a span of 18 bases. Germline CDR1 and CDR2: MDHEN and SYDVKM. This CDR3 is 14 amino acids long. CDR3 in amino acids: CASREPNQPGEQYF. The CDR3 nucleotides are TGTGCCAGCAGGGAACCTAACCAGCCAGGCGAGCAGTACTTC.

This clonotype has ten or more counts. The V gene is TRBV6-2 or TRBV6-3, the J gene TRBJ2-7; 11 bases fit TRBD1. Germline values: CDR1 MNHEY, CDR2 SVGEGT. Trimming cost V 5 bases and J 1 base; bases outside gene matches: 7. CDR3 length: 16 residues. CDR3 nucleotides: TGTGCCAGCAGTCCTTCCGGGACAGGGGGTTCCTACGAGCAGTACTTC. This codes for CASSPSGTGGSYEQYF.

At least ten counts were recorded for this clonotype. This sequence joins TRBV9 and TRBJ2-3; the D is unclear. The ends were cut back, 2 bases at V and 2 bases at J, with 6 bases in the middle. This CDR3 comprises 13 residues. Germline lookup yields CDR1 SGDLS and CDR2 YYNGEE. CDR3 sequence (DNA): TGTGCCAGCAGCGTCACGGTCACAGATACGCAGTATTTT. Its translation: CASSVTVTDTQYF.

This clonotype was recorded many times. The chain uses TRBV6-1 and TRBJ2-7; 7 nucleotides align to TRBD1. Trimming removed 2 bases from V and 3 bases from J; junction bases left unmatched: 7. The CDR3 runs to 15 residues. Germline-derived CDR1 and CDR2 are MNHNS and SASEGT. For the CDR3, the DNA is TGTGCCAGCAGTGAATTCGGGACAGAGGACTACGAGCAGTACTTC. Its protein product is CASSEFGTEDYEQYF.

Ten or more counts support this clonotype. CDR3 residues: CASSLYGVRTDTQYF. The CDR3 nucleotides read TGTGCCAGCAGCTTGTACGGGGTACGCACAGATACGCAGTATTTT. The chain has TRBV5-6 and TRBJ2-3; possible D gene TRBD2, 5 bases. This CDR3 region has 15 residues. CDR1 is SGHDT and CDR2 is YYEEEE in the germline V gene. The V gene lost 1 base and the J gene lost 1 base, with 10 bases spanning the gap.

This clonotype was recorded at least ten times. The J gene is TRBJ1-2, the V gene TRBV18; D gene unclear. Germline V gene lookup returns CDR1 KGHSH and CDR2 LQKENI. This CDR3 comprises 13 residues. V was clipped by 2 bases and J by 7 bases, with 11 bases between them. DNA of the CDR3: TGTGCCAGCTCACCAGATACAGATAGTGGCTACACCTTC. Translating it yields CASSPDTDSGYTF.

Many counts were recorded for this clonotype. CDR3 amino acids: CASISSNEKLFF. CDR3 nucleotides: TGTGCCAGCATCTCGTCGAATGAAAAACTGTTTTTT. This chain joins TRBV6-6 and TRBJ1-4; D is uncertain. The germline V and J ends were trimmed by 7 bases and 5 bases, with 8 bases remaining between them. The CDR3 is 12 residues long. The V gene's germline CDR1 is MNHNY and CDR2 SVGAGI (reference sequence).